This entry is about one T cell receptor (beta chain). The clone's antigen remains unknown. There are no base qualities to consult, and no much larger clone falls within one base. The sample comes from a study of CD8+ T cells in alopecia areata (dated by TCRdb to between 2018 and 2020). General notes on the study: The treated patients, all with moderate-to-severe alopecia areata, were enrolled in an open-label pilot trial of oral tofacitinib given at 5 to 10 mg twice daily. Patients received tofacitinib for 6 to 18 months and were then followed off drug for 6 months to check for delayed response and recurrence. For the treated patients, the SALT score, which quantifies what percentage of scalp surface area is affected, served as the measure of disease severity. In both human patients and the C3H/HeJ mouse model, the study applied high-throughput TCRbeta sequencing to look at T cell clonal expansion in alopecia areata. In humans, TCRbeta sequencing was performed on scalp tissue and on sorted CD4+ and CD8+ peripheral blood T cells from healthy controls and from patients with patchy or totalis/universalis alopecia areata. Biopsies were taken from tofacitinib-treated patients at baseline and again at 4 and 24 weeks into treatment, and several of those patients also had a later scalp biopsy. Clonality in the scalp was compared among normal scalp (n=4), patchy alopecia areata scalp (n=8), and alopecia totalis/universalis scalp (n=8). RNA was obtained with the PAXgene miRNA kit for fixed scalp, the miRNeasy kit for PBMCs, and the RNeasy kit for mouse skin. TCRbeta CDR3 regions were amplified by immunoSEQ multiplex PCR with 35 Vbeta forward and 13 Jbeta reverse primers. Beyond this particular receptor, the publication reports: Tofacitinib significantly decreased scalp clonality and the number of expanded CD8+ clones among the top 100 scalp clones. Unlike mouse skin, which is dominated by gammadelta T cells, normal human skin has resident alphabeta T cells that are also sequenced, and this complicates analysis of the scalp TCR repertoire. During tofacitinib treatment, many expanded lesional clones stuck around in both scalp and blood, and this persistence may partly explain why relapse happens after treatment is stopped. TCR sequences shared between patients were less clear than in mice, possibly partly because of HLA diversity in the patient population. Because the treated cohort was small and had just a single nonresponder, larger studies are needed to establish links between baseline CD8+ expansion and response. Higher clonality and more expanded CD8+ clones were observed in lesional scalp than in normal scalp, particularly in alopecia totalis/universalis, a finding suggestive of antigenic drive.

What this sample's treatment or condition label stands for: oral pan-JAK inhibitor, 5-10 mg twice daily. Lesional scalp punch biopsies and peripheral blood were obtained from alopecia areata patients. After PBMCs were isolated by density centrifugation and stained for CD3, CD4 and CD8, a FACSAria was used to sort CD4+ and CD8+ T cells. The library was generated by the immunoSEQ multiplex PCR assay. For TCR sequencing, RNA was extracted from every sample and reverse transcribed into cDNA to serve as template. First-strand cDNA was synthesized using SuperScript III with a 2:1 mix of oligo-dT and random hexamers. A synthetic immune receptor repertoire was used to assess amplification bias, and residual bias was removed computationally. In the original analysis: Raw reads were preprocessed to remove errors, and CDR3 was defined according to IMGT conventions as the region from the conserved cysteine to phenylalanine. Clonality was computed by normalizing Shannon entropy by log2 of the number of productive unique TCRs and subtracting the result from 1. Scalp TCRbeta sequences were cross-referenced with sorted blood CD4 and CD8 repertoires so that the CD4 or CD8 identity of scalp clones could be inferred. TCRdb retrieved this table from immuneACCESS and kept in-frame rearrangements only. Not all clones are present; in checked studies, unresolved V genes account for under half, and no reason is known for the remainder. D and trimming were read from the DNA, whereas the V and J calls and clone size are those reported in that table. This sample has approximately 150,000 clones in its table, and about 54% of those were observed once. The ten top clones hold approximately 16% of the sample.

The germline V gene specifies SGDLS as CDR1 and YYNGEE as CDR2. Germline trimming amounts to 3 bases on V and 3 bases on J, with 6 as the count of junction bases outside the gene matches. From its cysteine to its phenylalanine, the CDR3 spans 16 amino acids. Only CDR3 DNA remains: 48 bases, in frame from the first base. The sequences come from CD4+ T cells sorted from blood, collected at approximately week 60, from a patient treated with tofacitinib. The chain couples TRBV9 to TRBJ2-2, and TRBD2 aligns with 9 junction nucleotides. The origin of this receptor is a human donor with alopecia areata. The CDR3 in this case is CASSEGLAQDTGELFF. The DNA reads TGTGCCAGCAGCGAAGGACTAGCGCAAGACACCGGGGAGCTGTTTTTT.